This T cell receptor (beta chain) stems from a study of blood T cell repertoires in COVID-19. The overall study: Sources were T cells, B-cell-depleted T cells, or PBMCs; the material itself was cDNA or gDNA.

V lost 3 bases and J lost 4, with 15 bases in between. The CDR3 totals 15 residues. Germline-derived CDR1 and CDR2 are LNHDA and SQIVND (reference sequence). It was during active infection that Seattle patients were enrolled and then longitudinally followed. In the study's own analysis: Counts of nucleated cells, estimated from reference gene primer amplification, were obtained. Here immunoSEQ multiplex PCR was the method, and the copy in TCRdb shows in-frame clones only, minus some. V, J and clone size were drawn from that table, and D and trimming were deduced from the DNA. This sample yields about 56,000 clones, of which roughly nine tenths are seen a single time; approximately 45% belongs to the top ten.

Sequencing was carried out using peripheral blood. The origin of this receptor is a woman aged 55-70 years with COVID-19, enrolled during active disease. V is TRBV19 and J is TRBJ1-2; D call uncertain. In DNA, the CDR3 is TGTGCCAGTAGTATGGAACAGAACAATCTCTATGGCTACACCTTC. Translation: CASSMEQNNLYGYTF.